Each of the 10 T cell receptor beta chains below was sequenced from the same sample in a study of shared clonotypes between healthy human individuals. Assay: immunoSEQ multiplex PCR; the TCRdb copy retains only in-frame clones and omits some. The sample yields roughly 2.1 million clones, approximately 94% seen once. CD8 cells classed as naive were CD45RO-negative and positively selected for CCR7, excluding terminally differentiated effector memory CD45RA+ cells. The source material was naive CD8+ T cells from PBMCs. Receptor source: a man aged 18 to 35 in good health. Some clones in this sample may be carry-over from other donors' samples.

The chain has TRBV6-5 and TRBJ1-1; tentatively, D is TRBD1 (5 bases). V was pared by 0 bases and J by 7 bases, with 18 bases between. The CDR3 is 16 amino acids. Germline V gene lookup returns CDR1 MNHEY and CDR2 SVGAGI. The CDR3 DNA is TGTGCCAGCAGTTACTCGGTGCCCCAGGGTACGGTTGAAGCTTTCTTT. It is translated as CASSYSVPQGTVEAFF.

A note on this clone: This sample includes further DNA sequences coding for the same CDR3. The rearrangement links TRBV29-1 to TRBJ2-1; D is tentatively TRBD1 or TRBD2 (5 bases each). The CDR3 has 14 amino acids. Germline V gives CDR1 SQVTM, CDR2 ANQGSEA. Trimming stripped 3 bases from V and 1 base from J, with 10 bases between. CDR3 sequence (DNA): TGCAGCGTTGAGGGTTGGGGGTCCTACAATGAGCAGTTCTTC. Translated, it gives CSVEGWGSYNEQFF.

The chain is built from TRBV25-1 and TRBJ2-1; a possible D gene is TRBD1 (7 bases). Germline lookup yields CDR1 MGHDK and CDR2 SYGVNS. V was trimmed by 4 bases and J by 10 bases, leaving 20 bases between them. The CDR3 extends over 15 amino acids. This CDR3 reads CASSGWRDSLREQFF. Here the CDR3 DNA reads TGTGCCAGCAGTGGATGGAGGGACAGTCTTCGGGAGCAGTTCTTC. Filled out from reference TRBV25-1 and TRBJ2-1, the complete variable domain reads EADIYQTPRYLVIGTGKKITLECSQTMGHDKMYWYQQDPGMELHLIHYSYGVNSTEKGDLSSESTVSRIRTEHFPLTLESARPSHTSQYLCASSGWRDSLREQFFGPGTRLTVL.

The J gene is TRBJ2-1, the V gene TRBV27, with 7 bases that match TRBD2. V lost 9 bases and J lost 0; bases outside the gene matches: 8. Germline values: CDR1 MNHEY, CDR2 SMNVEV (reference sequence). CDR3 length equals 15 residues. For the CDR3, the DNA is TGTGCCAGTCTAAGAGCGGGGAGCTCCTACAATGAGCAGTTCTTC. Its protein product is CASLRAGSSYNEQFF.

This clone has more than one count but fewer than ten. J is TRBJ1-2 and V is TRBV4-1, with D tentatively TRBD1 (6 bases). From germline, CDR1 is MGHRA and CDR2 YSYEKL. The CDR3 loop spans 18 amino acids. V gave up 3 bases and J gave up 2 bases, with 22 bases separating them. CDR3 DNA sequence: TGCGCCAGCAGCCATCTAGTCCGTCAGGGGTTGGCCAACTATGGCTACACCTTC. Translation: CASSHLVRQGLANYGYTF.

Concerning this clone: This specimen includes other DNA sequences encoding the same CDR3. This chain joins TRBV9 and TRBJ1-2; D is unresolved. There are 14 residues in the CDR3. Germline V lookup: CDR1 SGDLS, CDR2 YYNGEE. V gave up 2 bases and J gave up 4 bases, with 12 bases separating them. The CDR3 spells CASSVSGGSYGYTF. In DNA form, the CDR3 reads TGTGCCAGCAGCGTTAGCGGAGGAAGCTATGGCTACACCTTC. The full variable domain, with the rest looked up from reference TRBV9 and TRBJ1-2, is DSGVTQTPKHLITATGQRVTLRCSPRSGDLSVYWYQQSLDQGLQFLIQYYNGEERAKGNILERFSAQQFPDLHSELNLSSLELGDSALYFCASSVSGGSYGYTFGSGTRLTVV.

A remark on this clone: The same CDR3 is also encoded by other DNA sequences in this sample. The chain links TRBV9 to TRBJ2-7, with no clear D. This CDR3 spans 13 amino acids. V shed 1 base and J shed 0 bases, with 5 bases lying between them. Germline V gene sequence: CDR1 SGDLS, CDR2 YYNGEE. DNA for the CDR3: TGTGCCAGCAGCGTATCTGGCTCCTACGAGCAGTACTTC. This sequence encodes CASSVSGSYEQYF.

A single count supports this clone. This rearrangement joins TRBV9 to TRBJ1-2; a weak D match, TRBD1 (5 bases). Per germline, CDR1 SGDLS and CDR2 YYNGEE. CDR3 size: 15 residues. V was clipped by 0 bases and J by 6 bases, with 15 bases between them. The CDR3 reads CASSVGAGRGNGYTF. The CDR3 DNA follows: TGTGCCAGCAGCGTAGGGGCAGGGAGAGGAAATGGCTACACCTTC.

The gene calls are TRBV9 and TRBJ2-2; D unresolved. The V end lost 1 base, the J end lost 0 bases, and 10 bases lay between the germline ends. CDR3 length equals 16 residues. Per germline, CDR1 SGDLS and CDR2 YYNGEE. CDR3 sequence (DNA): TGTGCCAGCAGCGTATCGCGGACGGCGAACACCGGGGAGCTGTTTTTT. This translates into CASSVSRTANTGELFF.

Written as DNA, the CDR3 is TGTGCCAGCAGTTTATTGGGGGTGGGGAAAAACATTCAGTACTTC. Protein: CASSLLGVGKNIQYF. The J gene is TRBJ2-4, the V gene TRBV27; perhaps D is TRBD1 or TRBD2 (5 bases each). With 1 base removed from V and 4 bases from J, the gap between germline ends came to 11 bases. Germline V gene lookup returns CDR1 MNHEY and CDR2 SMNVEV (reference sequence). The CDR3 runs to 15 residues.